One and the same sample provided the 25 T cell receptor beta chains below, sequenced in a study of spatial heterogeneity in lung cancer. Study results and caveats: Tracking of tumor mutation counts was seen in expanded intratumoral alpha and beta TCR counts.

MiXCR was run by TCRdb on the 5' RACE reads, yielding one entry per CDR3 protein. The sample has 1,500 to 2,000 distinct CDR3 sequences; 16% are singletons. No antigen has been assigned to these receptors. Time point reported: sample taken at primary tumor resection. The material sequenced was lung tumor tissue, taken at surgery. The receptors were sampled from a female donor with early-stage non-small cell lung cancer.

By sample fraction, this clonotype is medium-sized. The chain recombines TRBV9 with TRBJ2-1; 7 nucleotides agree with TRBD1. Trimming at V came to 3 bases and at J to 2 bases, leaving 5 bases not matched to a gene. This CDR3 is built from 15 residues. Germline assignment: CDR1 SGDLS and CDR2 YYNGEE. CDR3: CASSAQGNTYNEQFF. CDR3 sequence (DNA): TGTGCCAGCAGCGCACAGGGGAACACCTACAATGAGCAGTTCTTC.

V usage is TRBV7-2 and J usage is TRBJ2-1; 10 bases are a match to TRBD2. The junction had 12 bases not matched to a gene; V was cut back by 5 bases and J by 5 bases. This CDR3 has 17 residues. The germline V gene has CDR1 SGHTA and CDR2 FQGNSA. CDR3 in amino acids: CASSQPLAGGTNNEQFF. The CDR3 nucleotides read TGTGCCAGCAGCCAACCTTTAGCGGGAGGAACTAACAATGAGCAGTTCTTC.

In its sample, this clonotype ranks as medium-sized (0.01 to 0.1%). This sequence joins TRBV5-1 and TRBJ2-5; weak D call: TRBD1 (6 bases). CDR1 and CDR2 (germline): SGHRS, YFSETQ. The CDR3 loop spans 14 amino acids. Trimming pared 6 bases from V and 2 bases from J, leaving 14 bases between. CDR3 residues: CASKWAGEQETQYF. CDR3 bases: TGCGCCAGCAAATGGGCAGGGGAACAAGAGACCCAGTACTTC. Drawing the rest from reference TRBV5-1 and TRBJ2-5, the complete variable domain is KAGVTQTPRYLIKTRGQQVTLSCSPISGHRSVSWYQQTPGQGLQFLFEYFSETQRNKGNFPGRFSGRQFSNSRSEMNVSTLELGDSALYLCASKWAGEQETQYFGPGTRLLVL.

The chain carries TRBV19 and TRBJ2-2; D possibly corresponds to TRBD1 (5 bases). Germline CDR1 LNHDA, CDR2 SQIVND (reference sequence). Trimming removed 3 bases from V and 6 bases from J, with 5 bases in between. The CDR3 extends over 12 amino acids. The CDR3 DNA is TGTGCCAGTAGTATGGGGCCCGGGGAGCTGTTTTTT. This sequence encodes CASSMGPGELFF.

This clonotype is judged medium-sized. The rearrangement joins TRBV28 to TRBJ1-1; D might be TRBD1 (5 bases). The CDR3 is 16 amino acids. Between the trimmed V and J ends, which lost 2 bases and 3 bases, there was a span of 16 bases. Germline V gives CDR1 MDHEN, CDR2 SYDVKM. The CDR3 here is CASSLREAIGDTEAFF. The CDR3 DNA reads as TGTGCCAGCAGTTTAAGAGAGGCGATAGGGGACACTGAAGCTTTCTTT.

By its share, this clonotype is large (0.1 to 1%). V and J are TRBV5-1 and TRBJ2-7; D call uncertain. Per germline, CDR1 SGHRS and CDR2 YFSETQ. There are 11 residues in the CDR3. The V end was cut by 0 bases, the J end by 3 bases, with 1 base between. The CDR3 loop reads CASSLGYEQYF. The CDR3 DNA reads as TGCGCCAGCAGCTTGGGCTACGAGCAGTACTTC. Combining the CDR3 with reference TRBV5-1 and TRBJ2-7 gives the whole variable domain KAGVTQTPRYLIKTRGQQVTLSCSPISGHRSVSWYQQTPGQGLQFLFEYFSETQRNKGNFPGRFSGRQFSNSRSEMNVSTLELGDSALYLCASSLGYEQYFGPGTRLTVT.

This clonotype is termed hyperexpanded. The chain couples TRBV11-1 to TRBJ2-1, with a weak D call TRBD2 (5 bases). Germline CDR1 is SGHAT and CDR2 is FQDESV (reference sequence). Trimming cost V 8 bases and J 7 bases, with 18 bases left between them. The CDR3 is 14 amino acids. The CDR3: CASLGDRNPNEQFF. In nucleotides, the CDR3 is TGTGCCAGCCTCGGGGATCGGAATCCGAATGAGCAGTTCTTC.

The rearrangement uses TRBV14 and TRBJ1-4; D may be TRBD1 (6 bases). CDR1 is SGHDN, CDR2 FVKESK, per germline. The CDR3 contains 14 residues. V was trimmed by 4 bases and J by 8 bases, leaving 14 bases between them. The chain's CDR3 is CASSPQGIAEKLFF. The CDR3 nucleotides are TGTGCCAGCAGCCCCCAGGGGATAGCAGAAAAACTGTTTTTT. Using reference TRBV14 and TRBJ1-4 for the parts outside the CDR3, the full variable domain is EAGVTQFPSHSVIEKGQTVTLRCDPISGHDNLYWYRRVMGKEIKFLLHFVKESKQDESGMPNNRFLAERTGGTYSTLKVQPAELEDSGVYFCASSPQGIAEKLFFGSGTQLSVL.

The V gene is TRBV5-6, the J gene TRBJ1-5; a weak D match, TRBD1 (6 bases). Trimming removed 4 bases from V and 3 bases from J, with 11 bases in between. This CDR3 has 14 residues. CDR1 is SGHDT, CDR2 YYEEEE, per germline. CDR3 sequence reads: CASSVGQLNQPQHF. In DNA, the CDR3 is TGTGCCAGCAGCGTAGGACAGCTCAATCAGCCCCAGCATTTT.

By proportion, this clonotype is large. V and J are TRBV5-1 and TRBJ2-4; D call uncertain. Trimming removed 0 bases at V and 0 bases at J, with 10 bases between. The CDR3 is 16 amino acids. Germline CDR1 and CDR2: SGHRS and YFSETQ. The CDR3 region has the DNA TGCGCCAGCAGCTTGGAGGGCTATCTAGCCAAAAACATTCAGTACTTC. Its protein product is CASSLEGYLAKNIQYF.

This clonotype has a handful of counts. This chain joins TRBV21-1 and TRBJ2-6; TRBD1, the D gene given by the table, was not confirmed from the DNA. TRBV21-1 is shown as a pseudogene. The CDR3 runs 16 residues. CDR3 protein: CASSGRQFSGANVLTF. CDR3 nucleotides: TGTGCCAGCAGCGGACGACAGTTCTCTGGGGCCAACGTCCTGACTTTC.

This clonotype is large by share. This chain links TRBV7-9 with TRBJ1-3, with TRBD1 matching over 9 bases. J gave up 5 bases and V 0 bases, and 5 bases lay outside the gene matches. The CDR3 runs to 16 residues. Germline CDR1 SEHNR, CDR2 FQNEAQ (reference sequence). CDR3 in DNA: TGTGCCAGCAGCTTAGCGGGACAGGGACTTCGAAACACCATATATTTT. This sequence encodes CASSLAGQGLRNTIYF.

This clonotype is large by share. CDR3 protein: CASSFGTVVYEQYF. CDR3 coding DNA: TGTGCCAGCAGCTTCGGGACAGTTGTCTACGAGCAGTACTTC. The rearrangement links TRBV5-6 to TRBJ2-7; 7 positions agree with TRBD1. Losses at the gene ends were 2 bases for V and 3 bases for J; bases not matched to a gene: 5. Per germline, CDR1 SGHDT and CDR2 YYEEEE. The length of the CDR3 is 14 residues.

By share, this clonotype ranks as medium-sized (0.01 to 0.1%). The chain has TRBV12-3 or TRBV12-4 and TRBJ1-2; a possible D gene is TRBD1 (6 bases). The germline V and J ends were trimmed by 2 bases and 4 bases, with 14 bases remaining between them. The CDR3 spans 15 residues. CDR3 residues: CASSLWAGARYGYTF. In DNA, the CDR3 is TGTGCCAGCAGTTTATGGGCAGGGGCCCGCTATGGCTACACCTTC.

This clonotype is medium-sized within its sample. CDR3 DNA sequence: TGTGCCACCCGCGGGACTAGCGGGGGAAATGAGCAGTTCTTC. Its protein product is CATRGTSGGNEQFF. The chain employs TRBV10-3 and TRBJ2-1; 14 bases align to TRBD2. The CDR3 has 14 residues. Looked up from germline, CDR1 is ENHRY and CDR2 is SYGVKD. J lost 7 bases, V lost 10 bases, and 6 bases had no gene match.

The chain employs TRBV5-4 and TRBJ2-7, with D hard to call. This CDR3 spans 13 amino acids. Germline lookup yields CDR1 SGHNT and CDR2 YYREEE (reference sequence). V was cut by 0 bases and J by 1 base, with 5 bases left in between. The CDR3 protein is CASSLGVSYEQYF. The CDR3 DNA reads TGTGCCAGCAGCTTGGGGGTTTCCTACGAGCAGTACTTC.

In this sample, this clonotype is medium-sized. The chain has TRBV2 and TRBJ1-6; 7 bases fit TRBD1. The V gene's germline CDR1 is SNHLY and CDR2 FYNNEI. V was pared by 6 bases and J by 7 bases, with 6 bases of the junction left unmatched. This CDR3 has 14 amino acids. The CDR3: CASSRDSGNSPLHF. The DNA for the CDR3 is TGTGCCAGCAGCCGGGACAGTGGGAATTCACCCCTCCACTTT.

V and J are TRBV5-5 and TRBJ1-1; D gene uncertain. The V gene's germline CDR1 is SGHKS and CDR2 YYEKEE (reference sequence). The V end was cut by 4 bases, the J end by 1 base, with 11 bases between. The CDR3 extends over 14 amino acids. The CDR3 DNA follows: TGTGCCAGCAGCCCCGGCGCACGGAACACTGAAGCTTTCTTT. Translation: CASSPGARNTEAFF. Based on the CDR3 plus reference TRBV5-5 and TRBJ1-1, the full variable domain is DAGVTQSPTHLIKTRGQQVTLRCSPISGHKSVSWYQQVLGQGPQFIFQYYEKEERGRGNFPDRFSARQFPNYSSELNVNALLLGDSALYLCASSPGARNTEAFFGQGTRLTVV.

Sample share makes this clonotype medium-sized. The rearrangement links TRBV7-2 to TRBJ2-1, with TRBD2 as a possible D gene (5 bases). Germline CDR1 and CDR2: SGHTA and FQGNSA. The ends were cut back, 3 bases at V and 6 bases at J, with 9 bases in the middle. This CDR3 region has 13 residues. The CDR3 DNA reads as TGTGCCAGCAGCTTCTCCGGAGGCAATGAGCAGTTCTTC. Protein: CASSFSGGNEQFF.

In its sample, this clonotype was seen once. The V call is TRBV7-9, the J call TRBJ1-2, with TRBD1 as a possible D gene (6 bases). Germline CDR1 and CDR2: SEHNR and FQNEAQ (reference sequence). The CDR3 spans 13 residues. The V end lost 1 base, the J end lost 8 bases, and 11 bases lay between the germline ends. CDR3 in amino acids: CASSLDPRGGYTF. The CDR3 DNA reads TGTGCCAGCAGCTTAGATCCCAGGGGCGGCTACACCTTC.

This clonotype occurred a few times. This chain links TRBV5-5 with TRBJ1-3, with 10 bases aligning to TRBD1. Per the germline V gene, CDR1 is SGHKS and CDR2 is YYEKEE (reference sequence). J was trimmed by 8 bases and V by 3 bases; bases with no gene match: 2. CDR3 size: 13 residues. Here the CDR3 DNA reads TGTGCCAGCAGCTCTGGACAGGGGGACACCATATATTTT. Translating it yields CASSSGQGDTIYF. Supplemented by reference TRBV5-5 and TRBJ1-3, the full variable domain reads DAGVTQSPTHLIKTRGQQVTLRCSPISGHKSVSWYQQVLGQGPQFIFQYYEKEERGRGNFPDRFSARQFPNYSSELNVNALLLGDSALYLCASSSGQGDTIYFGEGSWLTVV.

The chain is built from TRBV5-1 and TRBJ1-1, with 9 bases identical to TRBD1. The trim removed 4 bases at V and 7 bases at J, leaving 8 bases unmatched. This CDR3 region has 14 residues. Germline CDR1 reads SGHRS; CDR2 reads YFSETQ. The CDR3 nucleotides are TGCGCCAGCAGCCGCGGGACAGGGTTTAATGAAGCTTTCTTT. Amino acids: CASSRGTGFNEAFF.

CDR3 residues: CSAVRQGLTTEAFF. The CDR3 nucleotides read TGCAGTGCTGTCAGACAGGGGCTGACAACTGAAGCTTTCTTT. V is TRBV20-1 and J is TRBJ1-1; TRBD1 agrees at 8 bases. V dropped 5 bases and J dropped 5; count of bases not matched to a gene: 10. Germline V gives CDR1 DFQATT, CDR2 SNEGSKA (reference sequence). The CDR3 runs to 14 residues.

In this sample, this clonotype turned up a few times. This chain joins TRBV23-1 and TRBJ1-5; a weak D match, TRBD1 (5 bases). TRBV23-1 counts as an open reading frame of uncertain function. The CDR3 is made up of 16 amino acids. Trimming took 0 bases from V and 10 from J, leaving 19 bases between them. CDR3 sequence reads: CASSQSTLGGSSPQHF. The DNA of the CDR3 is TGCGCCAGCAGTCAATCTACCCTCGGGGGAAGCAGCCCCCAGCATTTT.

This clonotype is deemed medium-sized (0.01 to 0.1%). The V call is TRBV7-2, the J call TRBJ2-5; perhaps TRBD2 as D (6 bases). Germline V gives CDR1 SGHTA, CDR2 FQGNSA. This CDR3 is 13 amino acids long. V was clipped by 3 bases and J by 5 bases, with 10 bases between them. CDR3 amino acids: CASSLGGTETQYF. The CDR3 DNA is TGTGCCAGCAGCTTGGGGGGTACGGAGACCCAGTACTTC.